This T cell receptor (beta chain) was identified during a study of human T cells and chemical hapten exposure. The wider study: Diphenylcyclopropenone doses were given weekly to the scalps of patients across the roughly 24-week study. Application of 0.01% DPC to the upper back was done by patch test, with a reading at 6 days. Findings of the study overall: TCRs whose frequency exceeded 1 in 1000 remained the same following DPC sensitization.

In regard to this clonotype: Its antigen is unidentified.

This sample's time point: patch test 1, 2 weeks after DPC sensitization. Treatment specified: therapeutic diphenylcyclopropenone sensitization with weekly scalp DPC. Individual cDNA molecules had unique molecular identifiers attached to them by the library. MiXCR, applied by TCRdb to the RACE reads, yields one record per CDR3 protein. The sample has fewer than 200,000 distinct CDR3 sequences, approximately 20% seen once. The CDR3 totals 13 residues. Germline V gene data show CDR1 as DFQATT and CDR2 as SNEGSKA (reference sequence). The trim removed 1 base at V and 6 bases at J, leaving 4 bases unmatched.

The rearrangement joins TRBV20-1 to TRBJ2-3; 7 bases are shared with TRBD2. Sequenced here: whole blood, sampled in connection with sensitization to the hapten diphenylcyclopropenone (DPC). The TCR originated in a woman aged 45-65 years with alopecia areata. Some clones in this sample may be carry-over from other donors' samples. The CDR3: CSARGLAADTQYF. CDR3 coding DNA: TGCAGTGCTAGAGGACTAGCAGCGGATACGCAGTATTTT.